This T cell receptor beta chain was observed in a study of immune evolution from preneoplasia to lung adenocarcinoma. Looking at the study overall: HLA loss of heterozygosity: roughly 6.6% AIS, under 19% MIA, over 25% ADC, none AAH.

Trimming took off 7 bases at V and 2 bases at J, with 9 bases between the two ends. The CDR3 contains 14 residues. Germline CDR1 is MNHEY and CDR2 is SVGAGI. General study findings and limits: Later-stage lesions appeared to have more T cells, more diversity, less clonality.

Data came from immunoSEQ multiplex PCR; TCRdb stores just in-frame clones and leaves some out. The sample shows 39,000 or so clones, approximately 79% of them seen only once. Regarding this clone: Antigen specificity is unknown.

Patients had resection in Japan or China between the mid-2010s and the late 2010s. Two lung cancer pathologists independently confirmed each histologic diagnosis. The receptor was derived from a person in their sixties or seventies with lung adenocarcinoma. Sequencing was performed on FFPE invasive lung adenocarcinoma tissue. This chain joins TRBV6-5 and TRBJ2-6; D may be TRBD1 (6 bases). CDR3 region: CASKNRAGANVLTF. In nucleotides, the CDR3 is TGTGCCAGCAAGAACAGGGCTGGGGCCAACGTCCTGACTTTC.